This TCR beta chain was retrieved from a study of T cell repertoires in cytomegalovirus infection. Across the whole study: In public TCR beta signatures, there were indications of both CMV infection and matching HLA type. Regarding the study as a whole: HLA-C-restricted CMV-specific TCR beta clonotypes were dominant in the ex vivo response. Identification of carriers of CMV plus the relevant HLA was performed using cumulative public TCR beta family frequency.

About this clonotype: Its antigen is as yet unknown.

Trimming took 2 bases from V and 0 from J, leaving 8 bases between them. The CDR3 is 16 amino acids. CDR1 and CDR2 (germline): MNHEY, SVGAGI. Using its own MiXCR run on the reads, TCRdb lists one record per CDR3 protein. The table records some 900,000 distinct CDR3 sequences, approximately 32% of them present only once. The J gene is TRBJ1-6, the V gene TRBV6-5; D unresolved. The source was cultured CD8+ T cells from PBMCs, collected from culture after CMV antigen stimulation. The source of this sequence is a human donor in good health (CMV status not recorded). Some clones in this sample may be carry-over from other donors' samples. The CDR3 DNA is TGTGCCAGCAGTTACACCGGTGTCTCCTATAATTCACCCCTCCACTTT. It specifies CASSYTGVSYNSPLHF.